This note documents a single T cell receptor (beta chain) sequence. Its antigen is undetermined. Germline assignment: CDR1 SNHLY and CDR2 FYNNEI. V dropped 6 bases and J dropped 4; count of bases not matched to a gene: 5. There are 14 residues in the CDR3. TCRdb's copy holds only in-frame clones and misses some; the assay was immunoSEQ multiplex PCR. The sample holds tens of thousands of clones; more than 70% are singletons and the top ten take about 2.7%. This entry comes from a study of graft-versus-host responses after intestinal transplantation. Study context: The transplants performed in recipients were multivisceral, liver-intestinal, or isolated intestinal. Induction with anti-thymocyte globulin, then tacrolimus and steroids for around three years, was given to all recipients.

Study-wide points: Graft-donor T cell macrochimerism in patients accompanied high graft-versus-host to host-versus-graft clonal ratios in allografts. There were GvH clones found in recipient marrow, and some of them appeared first in ileum or blood.

The V and J genes are TRBV2 and TRBJ1-4; 7 bases map to TRBD1. This TCR was recovered from a human donor who received an intestinal transplant. This sample comprised unstimulated CD8+ T cells sorted from spleen or lymph node cells, obtained before intestinal transplant. Written as DNA, the CDR3 is TGTGCCAGCAGGTTCACAGGGGTTAATGAAAAACTGTTTTTT. Its translation: CASRFTGVNEKLFF.